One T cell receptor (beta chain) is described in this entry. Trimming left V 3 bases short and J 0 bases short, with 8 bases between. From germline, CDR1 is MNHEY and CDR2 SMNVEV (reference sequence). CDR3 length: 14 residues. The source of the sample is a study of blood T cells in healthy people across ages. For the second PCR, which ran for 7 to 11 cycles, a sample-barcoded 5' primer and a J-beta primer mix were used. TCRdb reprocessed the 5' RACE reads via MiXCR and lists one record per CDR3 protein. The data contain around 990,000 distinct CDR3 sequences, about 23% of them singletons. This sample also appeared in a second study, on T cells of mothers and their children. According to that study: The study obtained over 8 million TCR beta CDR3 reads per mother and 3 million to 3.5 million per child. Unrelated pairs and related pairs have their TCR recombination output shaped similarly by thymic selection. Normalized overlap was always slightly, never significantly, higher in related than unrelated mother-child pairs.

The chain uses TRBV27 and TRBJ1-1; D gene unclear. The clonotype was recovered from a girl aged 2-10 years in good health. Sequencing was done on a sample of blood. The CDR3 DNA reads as TGTGCCAGCAGTTTCTCGTCGCTGAACACTGAAGCTTTCTTT. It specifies CASSFSSLNTEAFF.